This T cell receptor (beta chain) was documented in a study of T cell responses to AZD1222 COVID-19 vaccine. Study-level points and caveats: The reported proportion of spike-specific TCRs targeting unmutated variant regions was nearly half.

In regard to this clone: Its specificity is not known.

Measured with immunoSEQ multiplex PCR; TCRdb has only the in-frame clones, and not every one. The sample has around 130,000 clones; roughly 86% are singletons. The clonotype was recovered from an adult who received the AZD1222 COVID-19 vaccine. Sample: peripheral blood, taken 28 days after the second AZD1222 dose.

The DNA for the CDR3 is TGCAGTGCTAGTGATAACAGGGGACTTACCTTCGAGCAGTACTTC. The encoded protein is CSASDNRGLTFEQYF. The chain carries TRBV20-1 and TRBJ2-7; D possibly corresponds to TRBD1 (7 bases). V lost 3 bases to trimming and J lost 6 bases, with 21 bases between them. The germline gives CDR1 DFQATT, CDR2 SNEGSKA (reference sequence). The CDR3 totals 15 residues.